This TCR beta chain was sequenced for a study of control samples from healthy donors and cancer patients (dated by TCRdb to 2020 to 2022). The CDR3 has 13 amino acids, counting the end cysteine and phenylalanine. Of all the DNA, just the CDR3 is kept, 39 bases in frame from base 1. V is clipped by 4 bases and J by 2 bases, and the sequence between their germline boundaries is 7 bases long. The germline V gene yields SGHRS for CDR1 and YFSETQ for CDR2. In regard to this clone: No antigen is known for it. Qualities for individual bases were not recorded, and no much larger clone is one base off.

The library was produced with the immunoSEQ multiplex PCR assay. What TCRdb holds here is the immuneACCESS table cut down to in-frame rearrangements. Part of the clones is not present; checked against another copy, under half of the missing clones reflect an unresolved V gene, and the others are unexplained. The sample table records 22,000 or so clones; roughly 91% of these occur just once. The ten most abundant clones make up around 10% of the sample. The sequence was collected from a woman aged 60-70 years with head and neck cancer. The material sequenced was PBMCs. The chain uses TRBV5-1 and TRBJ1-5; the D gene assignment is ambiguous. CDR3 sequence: CASSPVGNQPQHF. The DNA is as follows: TGCGCCAGCAGCCCCGTAGGCAATCAGCCCCAGCATTTT.